The entry below describes one T cell receptor beta chain. The data stem from a study of CD8+ T cells in alopecia areata. The wider study: Tofacitinib administration persisted for 6 to 18 months, succeeded by 6 months off drug.

Following extraction, RNA underwent reverse transcription to cDNA, which served as the sequencing template. Assay: immunoSEQ multiplex PCR; the TCRdb copy retains only in-frame clones and omits some. The table records fewer than 250,000 clones, over 40% of them present only once. The treatment denotes: oral pan-JAK inhibitor, 5-10 mg twice daily. This clonotype originated in a human donor with alopecia areata. The source was CD4+ T cells sorted from blood, collected at approximately week 36, from a patient treated with tofacitinib.

CDR3 sequence: CASSPVGSWPKNIQYF. CDR3 coding DNA: TGTGCCAGCAGCCCCGTCGGAAGCTGGCCCAAAAACATTCAGTACTTC. This sequence joins TRBV7-9 and TRBJ2-4; D unclear. This CDR3 spans 16 amino acids. CDR1 and CDR2 (germline): SEHNR, FQNEAQ (reference sequence). V was cut by 5 bases and J by 2 bases, with 16 bases left in between.